These 25 T cell receptor beta chains originate from one sample sequenced in a study of blood T cell repertoires in COVID-19. Sequencing was performed with immunoSEQ multiplex PCR; in TCRdb, only in-frame clones are kept and a portion is missing. The sample includes some 500,000 clones, 85% to 90% seen only once; the top ten take roughly 8%. Input material: peripheral blood. The source is a woman between 45 and 60 years old with COVID-19, enrolled during active disease.

This clone was seen once. The V call is TRBV5-8, the J call TRBJ1-3; 7 bases line up with TRBD1. Trimming removed 10 bases from V and 0 bases from J; junction bases left unmatched: 7. Germline CDR1 SGHTS, CDR2 YDEGEE. The CDR3 loop spans 14 amino acids. The CDR3 DNA reads as TGTGCCGGGAAACAGGGGTACTCTGGAAACACCATATATTTT. Protein sequence: CAGKQGYSGNTIYF.

The J gene is TRBJ1-1, the V gene TRBV9; the match to TRBD1 covers 7 bases. Germline assignment: CDR1 SGDLS and CDR2 YYNGEE. J lost 1 base, V lost 4 bases, and 4 bases had no gene match. This CDR3 has 14 residues. In nucleotides, the CDR3 is TGTGCCAGCAGCCGACAGGGTGCGAACACTGAAGCTTTCTTT. This sequence encodes CASSRQGANTEAFF. The variable domain in full, completed from reference TRBV9 and TRBJ1-1, reads DSGVTQTPKHLITATGQRVTLRCSPRSGDLSVYWYQQSLDQGLQFLIQYYNGEERAKGNILERFSAQQFPDLHSELNLSSLELGDSALYFCASSRQGANTEAFFGQGTRLTVV.

This sequence joins TRBV5-1 and TRBJ2-7, with D perhaps TRBD1 (6 bases). The CDR3 spans 15 residues. Trimming removed 4 bases at V and 2 bases at J, with 16 bases between. The V gene's germline CDR1 is SGHRS and CDR2 YFSETQ. The CDR3 region is CASSHDRRGPYEQYF. The CDR3 DNA is TGCGCCAGCAGCCATGACAGGAGAGGGCCCTACGAGCAGTACTTC.

The chain combines TRBV5-1 with TRBJ2-1; 7 nucleotides match TRBD1. The V gene end was trimmed by 0 bases and the J gene end by 6 bases; junction bases not matched to a gene: 9. CDR3 length: 16 amino acids. Germline V gene sequence: CDR1 SGHRS, CDR2 YFSETQ. The CDR3 sequence is CASSLAGTALGNEQFF. CDR3 DNA sequence: TGCGCCAGCAGCTTGGCCGGGACAGCTTTGGGCAATGAGCAGTTCTTC. Filled out from reference TRBV5-1 and TRBJ2-1, the complete variable domain reads KAGVTQTPRYLIKTRGQQVTLSCSPISGHRSVSWYQQTPGQGLQFLFEYFSETQRNKGNFPGRFSGRQFSNSRSEMNVSTLELGDSALYLCASSLAGTALGNEQFFGPGTRLTVL.

The rearrangement joins TRBV4-1 to TRBJ2-2, with D perhaps matching TRBD2 (7 bases). The germline V gene has CDR1 MGHRA and CDR2 YSYEKL. The CDR3 runs 18 residues. V lost 3 bases to trimming and J lost 6 bases, with 23 bases between them. In DNA, the CDR3 is TGCGCCAGCAGCCATGAAGGGTGGGGGGGCGTTGGGTCCGGGGAGCTGTTTTTT. Amino acid sequence: CASSHEGWGGVGSGELFF.

CDR3: CATGTPTRGYTF. In DNA form, the CDR3 reads TGTGCCACCGGGACTCCCACACGAGGCTACACCTTC. The V gene is TRBV28, the J gene TRBJ1-2; possibly TRBD1 for D (5 bases). CDR1 MDHEN and CDR2 SYDVKM come from the germline V gene. CDR3 size: 12 residues. V gave up 10 bases and J gave up 8 bases, with 17 bases separating them.

The sample holds a few counts of this clone. The genes are TRBV5-1 and TRBJ1-1, with a weak D call TRBD1 (6 bases). The CDR3 runs to 14 residues. Looked up from germline, CDR1 is SGHRS and CDR2 is YFSETQ. V gave up 7 bases and J gave up 1 base, with 14 bases separating them. DNA for the CDR3: TGCGCCAGCCTACCGGGACACCAGAACACTGAAGCTTTCTTT. Translation: CASLPGHQNTEAFF.

The chain has TRBV11-2 and TRBJ2-7, with D perhaps matching TRBD2 (6 bases). The CDR3 length is 15 residues. The V and J ends lost 4 bases and 4 bases respectively, with 17 bases between them. CDR1 and CDR2 (germline): SGHAT, FQNNGV. This CDR3 is CASSSRDSGSYEQYF. CDR3 nucleotides: TGTGCCAGCAGCTCCCGGGACTCCGGCAGTTACGAGCAGTACTTC.

The chain has TRBV6-6 and TRBJ2-5; D might be TRBD2 (6 bases). Germline-derived CDR1 and CDR2 are MNHNY and SVGAGI (reference sequence). The CDR3 has 16 residues. V shed 7 bases and J shed 4 bases, with 22 bases lying between them. The DNA of the CDR3 is TGTGCCAGCACCCTTTTGCGGGGCCCGAAGGGAGAGACCCAGTACTTC. Its protein product is CASTLLRGPKGETQYF.

The chain recombines TRBV6-7 with TRBJ1-6; 7 bases line up with TRBD1. TRBV6-7 is an ORF, with its function uncertain. The V and J ends lost 6 bases and 9 bases, in that order; junction bases with no gene match: 8. The CDR3 contains 14 residues. The CDR3 sequence: CASRLTGVGSPLHF. The CDR3 DNA follows: TGTGCCAGCAGACTTACAGGGGTAGGTTCACCCCTCCACTTT.

The V and J genes are TRBV3-1 (or the pseudogene TRBV3-2) and TRBJ1-1, with a possible D match to TRBD1 (6 bases). V gave up 4 bases and J gave up 0 bases, with 12 bases separating them. The CDR3 runs 15 residues. CDR1 is LGHDT and CDR2 is YNNKEL in the germline V gene (reference sequence). The CDR3 DNA sequence: TGTGCCAGCAGCCTACGGACAGTCATGAACACTGAAGCTTTCTTT. This encodes CASSLRTVMNTEAFF.

The chain couples TRBV11-2 to TRBJ2-3, with D possibly matching TRBD1 (6 bases). Germline-derived CDR1 and CDR2 are SGHAT and FQNNGV. There are 12 residues in the CDR3. Between the trimmed V and J ends, which lost 4 bases and 11 bases, there was a span of 13 bases. The CDR3 DNA sequence: TGTGCCAGCAGCTCCTTAGGGGGAAAGCAGTATTTT. Its translation is CASSSLGGKQYF.

The chain couples TRBV6-5 to TRBJ1-1; possible D gene TRBD1, 5 bases. This CDR3 contains 15 residues. Germline V gene lookup returns CDR1 MNHEY and CDR2 SVGAGI. V lost 4 bases to trimming and J lost 4 bases, with 16 bases between them. The CDR3 sequence: CASSLTGTEGTEAFF. The CDR3 coding sequence is TGTGCCAGCAGTTTAACCGGGACGGAGGGCACTGAAGCTTTCTTT.

The rearrangement uses TRBV4-2 and TRBJ1-5; D is unclear. Germline V gives CDR1 LGHNA, CDR2 YNFKEQ. CDR3 length: 15 residues. With 3 bases removed from V and 4 bases from J, the gap between germline ends came to 13 bases. The CDR3 is CASSQAGGENQPQHF. Written as DNA, the CDR3 is TGTGCCAGCAGCCAGGCGGGTGGAGAAAATCAGCCCCAGCATTTT.

The rearrangement uses TRBV6-1 and TRBJ2-2, with TRBD2 identical over 14 bases. This CDR3 is 17 amino acids long. CDR1 is MNHNS and CDR2 is SASEGT in the germline V gene. Losses at the gene ends were 4 bases for V and 2 bases for J; bases not matched to a gene: 3. CDR3 amino acids: CASSGLAGGFNTGELFF. In nucleotides, the CDR3 is TGTGCCAGCAGTGGACTAGCGGGGGGGTTTAACACCGGGGAGCTGTTTTTT.

The rearrangement joins TRBV10-1 to TRBJ2-2, with 8 bases identical to TRBD2. This CDR3 comprises 16 residues. The ends lost 2 bases at V and 4 bases at J; junction bases unmatched: 6. Germline loops: CDR1 WNHNN, CDR2 SYGVQD (reference sequence). The CDR3 nucleotides read TGCGCCAGCAGTGAGCGGCGGGGGGTAGGCACCGGGGAGCTGTTTTTT. Translation gives CASSERRGVGTGELFF.

This clone has more than one count but fewer than ten. This chain uses TRBV5-6 with TRBJ2-5; D possibly corresponds to TRBD1 (5 bases). Trimming took off 1 base at V and 4 bases at J, with 17 bases between the two ends. Germline CDR1 is SGHDT and CDR2 is YYEEEE. CDR3 length: 16 residues. CDR3 nucleotide sequence: TGTGCCAGCAGCTTGAAGGGGATGTTAGCAGGAGAGACCCAGTACTTC. Protein sequence: CASSLKGMLAGETQYF.

The chain uses TRBV11-2 and TRBJ1-1, with D hard to call. The CDR3 sequence is 14 residues long. Germline CDR1 is SGHAT and CDR2 is FQNNGV. V was pared by 0 bases and J by 3 bases, with 8 bases between. CDR3 in amino acids: CASSLDLSDTEAFF. As DNA, the CDR3 is TGTGCCAGCAGCTTAGATCTATCGGACACTGAAGCTTTCTTT.

The chain combines TRBV2 with TRBJ1-1; D is unclear. Deletions cut 6 bases from V and 9 bases from J, with 14 bases between. This CDR3 contains 12 residues. The germline V gene has CDR1 SNHLY and CDR2 FYNNEI. The CDR3 sequence: CASSDVGEKAFF. CDR3 sequence (DNA): TGTGCCAGCAGCGACGTCGGAGAGAAAGCTTTCTTT.

V gene TRBV6-5 combines with J gene TRBJ1-1, with unresolved D. Germline CDR1 reads MNHEY; CDR2 reads SVGAGI. The V gene lost 2 bases and the J gene lost 3 bases, with 16 bases spanning the gap. This CDR3 contains 16 residues. As DNA, the CDR3 is TGTGCCAGCAGTTACGGGCCTCCGGGGTGGGACACTGAAGCTTTCTTT. Its translation is CASSYGPPGWDTEAFF.

V gene TRBV30 combines with J gene TRBJ2-2, with TRBD2 matching 8 bases. The junction had 2 bases not matched to a gene; V was cut back by 4 bases and J by 1 base. This CDR3 is built from 14 residues. Germline loops: CDR1 GTSNPN, CDR2 SVGIG (reference sequence). The CDR3 loop reads CAWKAGVNTGELFF. The CDR3 DNA reads TGTGCCTGGAAAGCGGGGGTGAACACCGGGGAGCTGTTTTTT.

This sequence joins TRBV18 and TRBJ2-2; weak D call: TRBD1 (6 bases). V was trimmed by 3 bases and J by 0 bases, leaving 14 bases between them. Germline assignment: CDR1 KGHSH and CDR2 LQKENI. The CDR3 covers 17 residues. The CDR3 nucleotides read TGTGCCAGCTCACCGCCGACAGGACCCTCGAACACCGGGGAGCTGTTTTTT. It specifies CASSPPTGPSNTGELFF. Complete variable domain (other parts from reference TRBV18 and TRBJ2-2): NAGVMQNPRHLVRRRGQEARLRCSPMKGHSHVYWYRQLPEEGLKFMVYLQKENIIDESGMPKERFSAEFPKEGPSILRIQQVVRGDSAAYFCASSPPTGPSNTGELFFGEGSRLTVL.

The chain uses TRBV24-1 and TRBJ1-2; possible D gene TRBD1, 5 bases. The CDR3 is 14 amino acids. CDR1 and CDR2 from the germline V gene are KGHDR and SFDVKD. The V end lost 2 bases, the J end lost 4 bases, and 10 bases lay between the germline ends. Here the CDR3 reads CATSDSTEIYGYTF. CDR3 nucleotide sequence: TGTGCCACCAGTGATTCGACAGAAATCTATGGCTACACCTTC.

This rearrangement joins TRBV3-1 (or the pseudogene TRBV3-2) to TRBJ2-1; D perhaps matches TRBD1 (5 bases). The CDR3 has 14 amino acids. Germline V gene sequence: CDR1 LGHDT, CDR2 YNNKEL (reference sequence). V was trimmed by 0 bases and J by 7 bases, leaving 10 bases between them. As DNA, the CDR3 is TGTGCCAGCAGCCAAGATTGGGGCCAAAATGAGCAGTTCTTC. Residues: CASSQDWGQNEQFF.

The CDR3 spells CASSRQGGSVNEQFF. CDR3 bases: TGTGCCAGCAGTCGCCAAGGGGGATCCGTCAATGAGCAGTTCTTC. The chain is built from TRBV2 and TRBJ2-1; tentatively, D is TRBD1 (6 bases). Trimming cost V 5 bases and J 6 bases, with 17 bases left between them. Germline V lookup: CDR1 SNHLY, CDR2 FYNNEI. The CDR3 runs to 15 residues.